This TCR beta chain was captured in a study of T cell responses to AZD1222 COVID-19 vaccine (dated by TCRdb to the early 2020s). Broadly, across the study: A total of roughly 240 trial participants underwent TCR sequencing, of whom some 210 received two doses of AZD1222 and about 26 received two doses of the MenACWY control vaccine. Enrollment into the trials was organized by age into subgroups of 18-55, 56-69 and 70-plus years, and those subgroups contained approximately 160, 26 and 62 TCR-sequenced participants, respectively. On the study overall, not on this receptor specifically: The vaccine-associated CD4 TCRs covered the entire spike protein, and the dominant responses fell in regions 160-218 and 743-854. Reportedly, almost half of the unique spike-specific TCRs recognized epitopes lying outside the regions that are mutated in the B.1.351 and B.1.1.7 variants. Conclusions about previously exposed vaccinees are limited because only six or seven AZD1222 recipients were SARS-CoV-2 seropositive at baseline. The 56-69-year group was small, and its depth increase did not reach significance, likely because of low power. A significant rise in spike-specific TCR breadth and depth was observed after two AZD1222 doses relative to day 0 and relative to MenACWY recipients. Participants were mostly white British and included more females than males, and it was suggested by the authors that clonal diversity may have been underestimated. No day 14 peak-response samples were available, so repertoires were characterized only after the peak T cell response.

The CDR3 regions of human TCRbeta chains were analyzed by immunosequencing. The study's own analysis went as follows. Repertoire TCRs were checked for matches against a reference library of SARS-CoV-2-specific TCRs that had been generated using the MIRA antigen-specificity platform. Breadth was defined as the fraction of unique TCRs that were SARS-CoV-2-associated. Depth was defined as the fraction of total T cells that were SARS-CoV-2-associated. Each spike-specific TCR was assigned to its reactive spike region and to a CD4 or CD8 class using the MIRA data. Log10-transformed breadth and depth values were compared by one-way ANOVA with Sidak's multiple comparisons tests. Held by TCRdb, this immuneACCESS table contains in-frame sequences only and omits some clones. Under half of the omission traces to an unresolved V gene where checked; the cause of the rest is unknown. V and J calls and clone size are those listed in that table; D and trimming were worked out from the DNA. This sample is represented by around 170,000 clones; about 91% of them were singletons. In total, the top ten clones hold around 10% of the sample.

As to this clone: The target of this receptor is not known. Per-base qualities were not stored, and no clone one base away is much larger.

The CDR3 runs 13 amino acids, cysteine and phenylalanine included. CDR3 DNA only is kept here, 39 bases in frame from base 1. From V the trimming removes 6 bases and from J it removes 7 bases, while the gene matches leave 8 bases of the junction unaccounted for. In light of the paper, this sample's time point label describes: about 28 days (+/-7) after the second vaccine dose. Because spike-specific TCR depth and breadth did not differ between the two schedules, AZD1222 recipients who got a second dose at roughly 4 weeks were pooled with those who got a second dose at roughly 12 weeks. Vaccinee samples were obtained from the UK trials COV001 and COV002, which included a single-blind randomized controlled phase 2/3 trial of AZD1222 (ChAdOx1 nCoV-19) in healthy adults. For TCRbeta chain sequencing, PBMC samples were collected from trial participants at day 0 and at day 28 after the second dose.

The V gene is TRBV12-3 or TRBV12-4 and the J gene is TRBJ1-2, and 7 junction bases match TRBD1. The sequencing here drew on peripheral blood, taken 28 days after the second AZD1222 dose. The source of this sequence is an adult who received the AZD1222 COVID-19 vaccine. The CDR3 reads CASSDRDRGGYTF. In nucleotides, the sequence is TGTGCCAGCAGCGACAGGGATCGTGGTGGCTACACCTTC.